The 11 T cell receptor beta chains given below trace back to one sample, sequenced in a study of glioma-infiltrating T cells. Using RNA template, CDR3s of TCR alpha and beta were amplified with iRepertoire arm-PCR. TCRdb fed the multiplex PCR reads into MiXCR, producing one record per CDR3 protein. The sample consists of roughly 200,000 distinct CDR3 sequences, more than 30% of them appearing once. Source material: glioma tissue, nonneoplastic brain tissue, or PBMCs (not recorded which). The origin of the receptors is a human donor with low-grade glioma or glioblastoma, undergoing nonglioma brain surgery, or in good health (not recorded which).

This clonotype was observed at least ten times. The V and J genes are TRBV4-1 and TRBJ2-7; D unclear. V gave up 0 bases and J gave up 3 bases, with 6 bases separating them. This CDR3 is 13 amino acids long. Germline lookup yields CDR1 MGHRA and CDR2 YSYEKL. The CDR3 region is CASSQDLVYEQYF. The CDR3 DNA sequence: TGCGCCAGCAGCCAAGATTTGGTCTACGAGCAGTACTTC.

In this sample, this clonotype turned up many times. The gene calls are TRBV6-1 and TRBJ1-1; 9 positions match TRBD1. The CDR3 contains 14 residues. CDR1 and CDR2 (germline): MNHNS, SASEGT. Trimming removed 4 bases from V and 0 bases from J; junction bases left unmatched: 0. The CDR3 DNA sequence: TGTGCCAGCAGTGGGACAGGGGTGAACACTGAAGCTTTCTTT. This encodes CASSGTGVNTEAFF.

This clonotype was counted only a few times. V usage is TRBV4-1 and J usage is TRBJ1-2; no firm D call. V gave up 0 bases and J gave up 0 bases, with 11 bases separating them. This CDR3 has 16 residues. The germline gives CDR1 MGHRA, CDR2 YSYEKL. For the CDR3, the DNA is TGCGCCAGCAGCCAAGATTCCAATTTAGCTAACTATGGCTACACCTTC. Protein product: CASSQDSNLANYGYTF.

This clonotype was seen repeatedly, ten times or more. The V call is TRBV28, the J call TRBJ2-1; 8 positions agree with TRBD2. The V gene's germline CDR1 is MDHEN and CDR2 SYDVKM. V shed 7 bases, J shed 9 bases, and the junction held 17 bases outside the gene matches. This CDR3 contains 16 residues. CDR3 sequence (DNA): TGTGCCAGCACCACATCCGGGACTAGTGAGAGGGGTGAGCAGTTCTTC. This translates into CASTTSGTSERGEQFF.

For this clonotype: The junction differs from germline at one of its ends, possibly a read error. This chain uses TRBV3-1 with TRBJ1-2; D remains ambiguous. This CDR3 is 15 amino acids long. The germline V gene has CDR1 LGHDT and CDR2 YNNKEL (reference sequence). CDR3 coding DNA: TGTGCCAGCAGACAAGATTCGGGGATTAGTGCGGGCTACACCTTC. Translated: CASRQDSGISAGYTF.

There are many counts of this clonotype. This chain links TRBV7-2 with TRBJ1-5; no firm D call. The CDR3 extends over 13 amino acids. From germline, CDR1 is SGHTA and CDR2 FQGNSA. Trimming took off 6 bases at V and 9 bases at J, with 15 bases between the two ends. CDR3 bases: TGTGCCAGCAGGTTCGCCGAAGATCGGCCCCAGCATTTT. Amino acids: CASRFAEDRPQHF.

As concerns this clonotype: A much larger clone differs by one base, so this may be a read error. This chain links TRBV2 with TRBJ1-4, with a possible D match to TRBD1 (6 bases). This CDR3 region has 15 residues. Germline assignment: CDR1 SNHLY and CDR2 FYNNEI. The V and J ends lost 7 bases and 0 bases respectively, with 12 bases between them. The DNA for the CDR3 is TGTGCCAGCATCATCACAGGGACAACTAATGAAAAACTGTTTTTT. Amino acid sequence: CASIITGTTNEKLFF.

On this clonotype: This could be a read error, since a much larger clone is one nucleotide away. CDR3 protein: CASSQDQWDPSGTPSYNKQFF. The CDR3 nucleotides read TGCGCCAGCAGCCAAGATCAATGGGATCCCAGCGGGACTCCTTCCTACAATAAGCAGTTCTTC. The chain has TRBV4-3 and TRBJ2-1; 7 nucleotides agree with TRBD2. Germline V lookup: CDR1 LGHNA, CDR2 YSLEER. CDR3 length: 21 residues.

This clonotype came up many times. This chain connects TRBV27 to TRBJ2-7, with 7 bases fitting TRBD2. The ends lost 4 bases at V and 4 bases at J; junction bases unmatched: 7. Germline loops: CDR1 MNHEY, CDR2 SMNVEV (reference sequence). The CDR3 runs 14 residues. The CDR3 reads CASSYGLGSYEQYF. The CDR3 nucleotides read TGTGCCAGCAGTTACGGACTAGGATCGTACGAGCAGTACTTC.

This clonotype showed up many times. This chain uses TRBV4-1 with TRBJ2-1, with D perhaps TRBD2 (6 bases). With 0 bases removed from V and 0 bases from J, the gap between germline ends came to 12 bases. Per germline, CDR1 MGHRA and CDR2 YSYEKL. This CDR3 comprises 17 residues. DNA of the CDR3: TGCGCCAGCAGCCAAGATTTAGCGGCGATCTCCTACAATGAGCAGTTCTTC. Its protein product is CASSQDLAAISYNEQFF.

This clonotype was observed many times. The chain recombines TRBV11-2 with TRBJ2-7; D uncertain. In germline, CDR1 is SGHAT, CDR2 FQNNGV. V lost 0 bases, J lost 3 bases, and 9 bases lay in between. There are 14 residues in the CDR3. The CDR3 coding sequence is TGTGCCAGCAGCTTAGATCCCGGGTACTACGAGCAGTACTTC. Protein product: CASSLDPGYYEQYF. The full variable domain, in which reference TRBV11-2 and TRBJ2-7 provide the parts outside the CDR3, is EAGVAQSPRYKIIEKRQSVAFWCNPISGHATLYWYQQILGQGPKLLIQFQNNGVVDDSQLPKDRFSAERLKGVDSTLKIQPAKLEDSAVYLCASSLDPGYYEQYFGPGTRLTVT.